This entry is about one T cell receptor (beta chain). Its antigen is undetermined. The record originates from a study of OX40 agonist ivuxolimab in advanced cancers. Study summary: Every 2 weeks, patients got intravenous ivuxolimab at one of six dose levels (0.01-10 mg/kg). Hepatocellular carcinoma, melanoma, renal cell or head and neck cancer occurred in dose-escalation patients. Three patients got partial responses; one had hepatocellular carcinoma and two had cutaneous melanoma. Study-level results: Low normalized T-cell clonal expansion was additionally recorded for some nonresponders.

Trimming took 2 bases from V and 3 from J; bases not matched to a gene: 6. Germline CDR1 is SEHNR and CDR2 is FQNEAQ (reference sequence). The CDR3 runs 17 residues. Libraries were prepared by immunoSEQ multiplex PCR; TCRdb keeps only in-frame clonotypes and omits some of them. The table has some 30,000 clones, roughly 80% seen once. This rearrangement joins TRBV7-9 to TRBJ2-2; 10 bases fit TRBD1. The TCR comes from an adult with an advanced solid tumor such as melanoma, head and neck, liver or kidney cancer. The source material was CD4+ or CD8+ T cells sorted from blood, sampled in a trial of the OX40 agonist ivuxolimab. CDR3 DNA sequence: TGTGCCAGCAGCTTACCATCAGGGACAGGGGACACCGGGGAGCTGTTTTTT. Protein sequence: CASSLPSGTGDTGELFF. Drawing the rest from reference TRBV7-9 and TRBJ2-2, the complete variable domain is DTGVSQNPRHKITKRGQNVTFRCDPISEHNRLYWYRQTLGQGPEFLTYFQNEAQLEKSRLLSDRFSAERPKGSFSTLEIQRTEQGDSAMYLCASSLPSGTGDTGELFFGEGSRLTVL.